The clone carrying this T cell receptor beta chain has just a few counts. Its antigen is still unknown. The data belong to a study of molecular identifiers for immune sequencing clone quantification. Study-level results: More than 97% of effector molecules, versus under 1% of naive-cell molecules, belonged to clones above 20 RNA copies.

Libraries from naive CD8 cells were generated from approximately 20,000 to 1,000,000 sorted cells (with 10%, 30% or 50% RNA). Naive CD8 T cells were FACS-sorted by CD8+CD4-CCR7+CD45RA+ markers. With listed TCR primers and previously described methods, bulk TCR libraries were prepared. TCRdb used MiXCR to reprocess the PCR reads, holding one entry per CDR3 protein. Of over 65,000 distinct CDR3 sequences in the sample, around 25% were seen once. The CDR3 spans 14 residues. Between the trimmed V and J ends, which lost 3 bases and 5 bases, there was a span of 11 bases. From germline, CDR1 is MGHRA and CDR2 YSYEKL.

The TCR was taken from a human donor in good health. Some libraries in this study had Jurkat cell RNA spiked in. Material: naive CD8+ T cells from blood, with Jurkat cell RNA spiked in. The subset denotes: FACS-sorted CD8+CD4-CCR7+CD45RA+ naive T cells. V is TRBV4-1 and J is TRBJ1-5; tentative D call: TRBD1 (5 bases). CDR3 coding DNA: TGCGCCAGCAGCCACCTCCAGGGCGATCAGCCCCAGCATTTT. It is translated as CASSHLQGDQPQHF.